These 6 T cell receptor beta chains were sequenced from one sample in a study of cytomegalovirus exposure and HLA in healthy donors. Both 60 Vbeta primers and 13 Jbeta primers went into the PCR. The protocol was immunoSEQ multiplex PCR, while the TCRdb copy is restricted to in-frame clones and leaves out a portion. The sample lists around 110,000 clones; around three quarters were seen once. Sequenced material: PBMCs. Receptors originate from a man aged 30-40 years in good health and CMV-seropositive.

The genes are TRBV11-2 and TRBJ2-7, with TRBD1 matching 7 bases. Germline trimming cut 5 bases from V and 0 bases from J; bases unmatched to any gene: 10. This CDR3 is built from 16 residues. Germline CDR1 SGHAT, CDR2 FQNNGV. The CDR3 protein is CASSKEGTAFSYEQYF. CDR3 bases: TGTGCCAGCAGCAAAGAGGGGACAGCCTTCTCCTACGAGCAGTACTTC.

The chain employs TRBV5-3 and TRBJ1-6, with a possible D match to TRBD1 (6 bases). TRBV5-3 is marked as an open reading frame, function uncertain. This CDR3 comprises 13 residues. Trimming removed 4 bases from V and 11 bases from J, with 13 bases in between. The CDR3 region has the DNA TGTGCCAGAAGCCTGGGGGCCCTTCCACCCCTCCACTTT. Amino acids: CARSLGALPPLHF.

The V call is TRBV6-1, the J call TRBJ2-3, with TRBD2 matching over 10 bases. CDR3 length: 15 amino acids. V lost 0 bases to trimming and J lost 4 bases; unmatched junction nucleotides: 1. CDR1 MNHNS and CDR2 SASEGT come from the germline V gene. The DNA for the CDR3 is TGTGCCAGCAGTGAAGCAGCGGGGGGGCCAGATACGCAGTATTTT. The encoded protein is CASSEAAGGPDTQYF.

The gene calls are TRBV6-5 and TRBJ2-1, with 7 nucleotides matching TRBD1. The V and J ends lost 2 bases and 9 bases, in that order; junction bases with no gene match: 4. CDR1 MNHEY and CDR2 SVGAGI come from the germline V gene. The CDR3 runs 13 residues. CDR3 in DNA: TGTGCCAGCAGTTACCTCAGGGGGAGTGAGCAGTTCTTC. Translating it yields CASSYLRGSEQFF.

Details on this clone: A junction end diverges from the germline sequence, so it may reflect a read error. This chain uses TRBV19 with TRBJ1-2; D might be TRBD1 (5 bases). The CDR3 length is 17 residues. Per germline, CDR1 LNHDA and CDR2 SQIVND (reference sequence). The CDR3 loop reads CASRMLGQQASNYGYPF. Here the CDR3 DNA reads TGTGCCAGTAGGATGTTGGGGCAACAGGCGTCTAACTATGGCTACCCCTTC.

This chain joins TRBV6-1 and TRBJ2-5; TRBD1 might be the D (5 bases). The CDR3 runs 15 residues. V was pared by 1 base and J by 1 base, with 10 bases between. Germline V gives CDR1 MNHNS, CDR2 SASEGT. The CDR3 loop is CASSEEGRGQETQYF. The CDR3 nucleotides read TGTGCCAGCAGTGAAGAAGGTAGGGGCCAAGAGACCCAGTACTTC.